This passage covers 21 T cell receptor beta chains from one sample sequenced in a study of Ad26.COV2.S vaccination and SARS-CoV-2 variants. Treatment in this sample: around 19 received Ad26.COV2.S at low or high dose, single or two shots; about 5 received placebo; per-sample allocation not given. Samples came from day 63 after the first vaccine or placebo injection. Measured with immunoSEQ multiplex PCR; TCRdb has only the in-frame clones, and not every one. The sample includes about 680,000 clones, roughly 90% of them seen just once. Sequencing used peripheral blood, obtained in a trial of Ad26.COV2.S vaccine versus placebo. These receptors were taken from a person between 18 and 65 years old who received the Ad26.COV2.S COVID-19 vaccine or a placebo.

This clone was seen only once. The same CDR3 also results from other DNA sequences found in this sample. This sequence joins TRBV15 and TRBJ1-1; D may be TRBD1 (6 bases). The germline gives CDR1 LNHNV, CDR2 YYDKDF (reference sequence). V lost 0 bases to trimming and J lost 4 bases, with 9 bases between them. The CDR3 length is 14 residues. The DNA of the CDR3 is TGTGCCACCAGCAGAGATCTGGGGGCCACTGAAGCTTTCTTT. Translation: CATSRDLGATEAFF.

The genes are TRBV12-5 and TRBJ1-2; no clear D gene. V dropped 2 bases and J dropped 3 bases, with 7 bases sitting between them. The CDR3 consists of 13 residues. Germline lookup yields CDR1 LGHNT and CDR2 FRNRAP. CDR3 sequence reads: CASGLTEDYGYTF. Here the CDR3 DNA reads TGTGCTAGTGGTTTGACCGAGGACTATGGCTACACCTTC.

V gene TRBV18 combines with J gene TRBJ1-2, with no clear D. V was shortened by 3 bases and J by 2 bases, with 7 bases between the two germline ends. Germline V lookup: CDR1 KGHSH, CDR2 LQKENI. This CDR3 is built from 13 residues. The chain's CDR3 is CASSPQDNYGYTF. For the CDR3, the DNA is TGTGCCAGCTCACCCCAGGACAACTATGGCTACACCTTC.

This clone was found many times. V and J are TRBV2 and TRBJ1-5; no reliable D call. CDR1 SNHLY and CDR2 FYNNEI come from the germline V gene. The CDR3 loop spans 15 amino acids. The V end was cut by 5 bases, the J end by 8 bases, with 19 bases between. This CDR3 is CASSSGLVAIEPQHF. CDR3 bases: TGTGCCAGCAGTTCGGGCCTCGTGGCGATAGAGCCCCAGCATTTT.

V and J are TRBV27 and TRBJ1-5; tentatively, D is TRBD1 (5 bases). The germline gives CDR1 MNHEY, CDR2 SMNVEV (reference sequence). The CDR3 runs 14 residues. The V and J ends lost 10 bases and 7 bases respectively, with 20 bases between them. The CDR3 DNA reads TGTGCCACCTCTCCTGGGGGGGTACCCCAGCCCCAGCATTTT. It translates to CATSPGGVPQPQHF.

In its sample, this clone was seen a few times. V gene TRBV24-1 combines with J gene TRBJ2-1, with 8 bases aligning to TRBD1. Germline V gives CDR1 KGHDR, CDR2 SFDVKD. J was trimmed by 6 bases and V by 4 bases; bases with no gene match: 10. CDR3 length: 16 amino acids. The chain's CDR3 is CATSDRRDRLSNEQFF. The DNA for the CDR3 is TGTGCCACCAGTGACCGCCGGGACAGGCTCTCCAATGAGCAGTTCTTC.

The chain employs TRBV6-6 and TRBJ1-2, with 8 bases fitting TRBD1. V shed 4 bases and J 2 bases; nucleotides not matched to a gene: 3. Germline V lookup: CDR1 MNHNY, CDR2 SVGAGI (reference sequence). The CDR3 is 14 residues long. The CDR3 nucleotides read TGTGCCAGCAGTTCGACAGGGGTAAACTATGGCTACACCTTC. Amino acid sequence: CASSSTGVNYGYTF.

The genes are TRBV14 and TRBJ2-1; a weak D match, TRBD2 (5 bases). The CDR3 loop spans 16 amino acids. The V gene lost 3 bases and the J gene lost 4 bases, with 16 bases spanning the gap. From germline, CDR1 is SGHDN and CDR2 FVKESK. CDR3 nucleotide sequence: TGTGCCAGCAGCCAGGCTGGCCGGGAAACGTACAATGAGCAGTTCTTC. The encoded protein is CASSQAGRETYNEQFF.

V is TRBV6-4 and J is TRBJ2-2; a weak D match, TRBD1 (7 bases). Germline-derived CDR1 and CDR2 are MRHNA and SNTAGT. The CDR3 is made up of 17 amino acids. Trimming removed 6 bases from V and 2 bases from J, with 19 bases in between. CDR3 DNA: TGTGCCAGCAGGCAGGGGGGCTCCGGAGGAAACACCGGGGAGCTGTTTTTT. Translation: CASRQGGSGGNTGELFF.

The CDR3 here is CASSPELAGGSDTQYF. The CDR3 bases are TGTGCCAGCTCCCCCGAGTTAGCGGGAGGTTCGGATACGCAGTATTTT. V is TRBV18 and J is TRBJ2-3; 10 bases are shared with TRBD2. V gave up 6 bases and J gave up 6 bases; unmatched junction bases: 12. CDR3 length: 16 residues. Germline values: CDR1 KGHSH, CDR2 LQKENI. The variable domain in full, completed from reference TRBV18 and TRBJ2-3, reads NAGVMQNPRHLVRRRGQEARLRCSPMKGHSHVYWYRQLPEEGLKFMVYLQKENIIDESGMPKERFSAEFPKEGPSILRIQQVVRGDSAAYFCASSPELAGGSDTQYFGPGTRLTVL.

This chain uses TRBV25-1 with TRBJ2-5; 12 bases align to TRBD2. V was pared by 0 bases and J by 5 bases, with 4 bases of the junction left unmatched. The CDR3 extends over 16 amino acids. Germline V gives CDR1 MGHDK, CDR2 SYGVNS. CDR3 protein: CASSEYRLAGGETQYF. The CDR3 nucleotides read TGTGCCAGCAGTGAATACCGTCTAGCGGGAGGGGAGACCCAGTACTTC.

The rearrangement links TRBV9 to TRBJ2-5; the D gene is possibly TRBD2 (6 bases). The germline V gene encodes CDR1 SGDLS and CDR2 YYNGEE. The CDR3 consists of 16 residues. The germline V and J ends were trimmed by 2 bases and 1 base, with 15 bases remaining between them. The CDR3 DNA follows: TGTGCCAGCAGCGTGCAGTACCAGGGACTCCAAGAGACCCAGTACTTC. This sequence encodes CASSVQYQGLQETQYF.

This chain joins TRBV6-5 and TRBJ2-7; 12 bases are shared with TRBD2. CDR1 is MNHEY and CDR2 is SVGAGI in the germline V gene. The V segment lost 5 bases and the J segment 12 bases; nucleotides outside the gene matches: 11. CDR3 length: 14 residues. CDR3 in DNA: TGTGCCAGCAGTAAACTAGCGGGAGGACCCGGGGTGTACTTC. It translates to CASSKLAGGPGVYF.

The CDR3 region has the DNA TGTGCCACCAGTGGGTTTACCCGGGACGGAAACACCGGGGAGCTGTTTTTT. This encodes CATSGFTRDGNTGELFF. The rearrangement uses TRBV24-1 and TRBJ2-2; D may correspond to TRBD1 or TRBD2 (5 bases each). The germline gives CDR1 KGHDR, CDR2 SFDVKD. This CDR3 has 17 amino acids. V lost 5 bases, J lost 2 bases, and 17 bases lay in between.

This clone was detected only a few times. The chain uses TRBV13 and TRBJ2-7; 7 bases match TRBD1. The length of the CDR3 is 13 residues. After removal of 3 bases from V and 4 bases from J, the junction contained 3 bases not matched to a gene. CDR1 is PRHDT and CDR2 is FYEKMQ in the germline V gene (reference sequence). The CDR3 protein is CASSFGTEYEQYF. DNA of the CDR3: TGTGCCAGCAGCTTCGGGACAGAATACGAGCAGTACTTC.

This clone occurred once. V and J are TRBV5-1 and TRBJ2-1, with 8 positions matching TRBD1. CDR3 length: 14 residues. Losses at the gene ends were 4 bases for V and 10 bases for J; bases not matched to a gene: 10. In germline, CDR1 is SGHRS, CDR2 YFSETQ. CDR3 coding DNA: TGCGCCAGCAGCCCCGACAGGGGTAGATCGGAGCAGTTCTTC. Amino acid sequence: CASSPDRGRSEQFF.

V usage is TRBV27 and J usage is TRBJ2-7, with 9 bases that match TRBD2. Losses at the gene ends were 3 bases for V and 5 bases for J; bases not matched to a gene: 5. Germline V CDR1 and CDR2: MNHEY, SMNVEV (reference sequence). This CDR3 comprises 14 residues. CDR3 coding DNA: TGTGCCAGCAGTTTGGCGGGAGGGCCTGACGAGCAGTACTTC. The encoded protein is CASSLAGGPDEQYF.

This rearrangement joins TRBV30 to TRBJ1-2; a possible D gene is TRBD1 (5 bases). The CDR3 runs 12 residues. Germline-derived CDR1 and CDR2 are GTSNPN and SVGIG (reference sequence). Between the trimmed V and J ends, which lost 4 bases and 8 bases, there was a span of 14 bases. The CDR3 DNA is TGTGCCTGGATGGTGGGCTCAGGGGGCTACACCTTC. This codes for CAWMVGSGGYTF. The full variable domain, completed using reference TRBV30 and TRBJ1-2, is SQTIHQWPATLVQPVGSPLSLECTVEGTSNPNLYWYRQAAGRGLQLLFYSVGIGQISSEVPQNLSASRPQDRQFILSSKKLLLSDSGFYLCAWMVGSGGYTFGSGTRLTVV.

The gene calls are TRBV6-1 and TRBJ2-7, with 8 bases identical to TRBD2. V shed 1 base, J shed 4 bases, and the junction held 15 bases outside the gene matches. Per the germline V gene, CDR1 is MNHNS and CDR2 is SASEGT. The CDR3 consists of 18 residues. The CDR3 coding sequence is TGTGCCAGCAGTGAAGTACGCCCGGGGGGGGTTCAGTCTTACGAGCAGTACTTC. This sequence encodes CASSEVRPGGVQSYEQYF.

J is TRBJ1-1 and V is TRBV30, with 7 bases identical to TRBD1. The CDR3 extends over 12 amino acids. The germline gives CDR1 GTSNPN, CDR2 SVGIG (reference sequence). V was clipped by 2 bases and J by 11 bases; unmatched bases: 8. CDR3 DNA sequence: TGTGCCTGGAGTTCAGGGGGGGCGGGGGCTTTCTTT. Translation gives CAWSSGGAGAFF.

The CDR3 DNA is TGTGCCAGTAGTACCTCGGGCACCCCGAACACTGAAGCTTTCTTT. Its protein product is CASSTSGTPNTEAFF. The chain employs TRBV19 and TRBJ1-1, with D hard to call. The CDR3 has 15 amino acids. The V end was cut by 4 bases, the J end by 1 base, with 13 bases between. Looked up from germline, CDR1 is LNHDA and CDR2 is SQIVND (reference sequence). Full variable domain (missing parts from reference TRBV19 and TRBJ1-1): DGGITQSPKYLFRKEGQNVTLSCEQNLNHDAMYWYRQDPGQGLRLIYYSQIVNDFQKGDIAEGYSVSREKKESFPLTVTSAQKNPTAFYLCASSTSGTPNTEAFFGQGTRLTVV.